The 23 T cell receptor beta chains presented below share a single source sample, sequenced in a study of blood T cell repertoires in COVID-19. Only in-frame clones appear in the TCRdb table, and some are missing; sequencing was by immunoSEQ multiplex PCR. The sample has roughly 39,000 clones, about 90% seen once; the top ten hold about 9.2%. What was sequenced was peripheral blood. These receptors were collected from a woman of 80 years or more with active COVID-19.

The chain uses TRBV7-9 and TRBJ2-7; 12 bases fit TRBD2. This CDR3 comprises 15 residues. With V trimmed by 0 bases and J by 6 bases, 3 bases remained unmatched. Germline CDR1 and CDR2: SEHNR and FQNEAQ (reference sequence). CDR3 sequence (DNA): TGTGCCAGCAGCTTAGCGACTAGCGGGGGCGGCGAGCAGTACTTC. It translates to CASSLATSGGGEQYF.

J is TRBJ1-2 and V is TRBV5-1; D might be TRBD1 (6 bases). Trimming removed 3 bases at V and 0 bases at J, with 15 bases between. The CDR3 spans 16 residues. CDR1 and CDR2 (germline): SGHRS, YFSETQ. This chain's CDR3 is CASSSKDRDSNYGYTF. CDR3 sequence (DNA): TGCGCCAGCAGCTCCAAGGACAGAGACTCTAACTATGGCTACACCTTC.

This chain links TRBV5-1 with TRBJ2-2, with 10 bases that match TRBD2. The CDR3 contains 15 residues. V lost 3 bases to trimming and J lost 4 bases; unmatched junction nucleotides: 3. Germline V gene sequence: CDR1 SGHRS, CDR2 YFSETQ. The CDR3 region is CASSSQRGGTGELFF. The CDR3 region has the DNA TGCGCCAGCAGCTCTCAGCGGGGGGGCACCGGGGAGCTGTTTTTT.

V usage is TRBV2 and J usage is TRBJ1-1; TRBD1 matches at 7 bases. The CDR3 spans 14 residues. From germline, CDR1 is SNHLY and CDR2 FYNNEI. The V gene end was trimmed by 7 bases and the J gene end by 4 bases; junction bases not matched to a gene: 9. CDR3 sequence reads: CASTTRQGRTEAFF. CDR3 coding DNA: TGTGCCAGCACCACCAGACAGGGACGCACTGAAGCTTTCTTT.

V is TRBV5-6 and J is TRBJ1-4; 12 bases line up with TRBD1. The CDR3 has 17 residues. Losses at the gene ends were 0 bases for V and 4 bases for J; bases not matched to a gene: 4. Germline CDR1 and CDR2: SGHDT and YYEEEE. CDR3 protein: CASSLAGTGGGNEKLFF. The CDR3 DNA sequence: TGTGCCAGCAGCTTGGCCGGGACAGGGGGCGGTAATGAAAAACTGTTTTTT.

The chain links TRBV24-1 to TRBJ2-7; 7 nucleotides align to TRBD1. With V trimmed by 3 bases and J by 6 bases, 4 bases remained unmatched. This CDR3 spans 13 amino acids. CDR1 is KGHDR, CDR2 SFDVKD, per germline. In DNA form, the CDR3 reads TGTGCCACCAGTGATACAACAGGGGTCGAGCAGTACTTC. Its protein is CATSDTTGVEQYF.

The CDR3 DNA is TGTGCCAGTAGTATAGATTCCGGGTGGGTCAAGGGGAAGGACACTGAAGCTTTCTTT. Amino acids: CASSIDSGWVKGKDTEAFF. The chain carries TRBV19 and TRBJ1-1, with D possibly matching TRBD1 (5 bases). The CDR3 runs 19 residues. Germline V gives CDR1 LNHDA, CDR2 SQIVND (reference sequence). Trimming took off 0 bases at V and 3 bases at J, with 23 bases between the two ends.

This clone was counted only a few times. The junction differs from germline at one of its ends, possibly a read error. The rearrangement joins TRBV20-1 to TRBJ2-3; TRBD2 might be the D (5 bases). This CDR3 contains 8 residues. Germline loops: CDR1 DFQATT, CDR2 SNEGSKA (reference sequence). CDR3 loop: CSAREDLF. The DNA of the CDR3 is TGCAGTGCTAGAGAGGACTTGTTT.

The chain recombines TRBV10-3 with TRBJ2-1, with 15 bases identical to TRBD2. Germline-derived CDR1 and CDR2 are ENHRY and SYGVKD. The CDR3 consists of 17 residues. After removal of 0 bases from V and 5 bases from J, the junction contained 2 bases not matched to a gene. CDR3 amino acids: CAISESGLAGGDNEQFF. DNA for the CDR3: TGTGCCATCAGTGAGTCGGGACTAGCGGGGGGCGACAATGAGCAGTTCTTC.

This clone was seen more than once but under ten times. The J gene is TRBJ2-5, the V gene TRBV28, with D tentatively TRBD2 (6 bases). Germline CDR1 is MDHEN and CDR2 is SYDVKM. The CDR3 covers 13 residues. V was pared by 8 bases and J by 3 bases, with 13 bases between. The DNA for the CDR3 is TGTGCCAGCGCAGCGGGCGGGGAAGAGACCCAGTACTTC. The encoded protein is CASAAGGEETQYF.

This clone was picked up one time. The chain recombines TRBV4-1 with TRBJ2-1; a possible D gene is TRBD2 (5 bases). CDR1 is MGHRA and CDR2 is YSYEKL in the germline V gene. Trimming left V 4 bases short and J 7 bases short, with 14 bases between. There are 14 residues in the CDR3. The CDR3 reads CASSRTLAENEQFF. In DNA, the CDR3 is TGCGCCAGCAGCCGAACCCTAGCTGAAAATGAGCAGTTCTTC.

This chain joins TRBV19 and TRBJ1-3; tentatively, D is TRBD1 (6 bases). The CDR3 totals 13 residues. V was shortened by 7 bases and J by 4 bases, with 11 bases between the two germline ends. Germline CDR1 reads LNHDA; CDR2 reads SQIVND (reference sequence). In DNA, the CDR3 is TGTGCCAGTAATTGGGGACAAGGAAACACCATATATTTT. It yields the protein CASNWGQGNTIYF.

This clone was seen once. The chain recombines TRBV7-2 with TRBJ2-7; D possibly corresponds to TRBD2 (7 bases). Germline-derived CDR1 and CDR2 are SGHTA and FQGNSA. V lost 1 base to trimming and J lost 1 base, with 20 bases between them. The length of the CDR3 is 18 residues. This CDR3 is CASSLVVSGGRSSYEQYF. For the CDR3, the DNA is TGTGCCAGCAGCTTAGTTGTCTCGGGGGGCCGCTCTTCCTACGAGCAGTACTTC.

In this sample, this clone turned up a few times. This chain links TRBV19 with TRBJ1-1; 7 bases agree with TRBD1. Germline V gene sequence: CDR1 LNHDA, CDR2 SQIVND (reference sequence). The CDR3 extends over 13 amino acids. The J segment lost 0 bases and the V segment lost 10 bases, leaving 5 bases of the junction unmatched. This CDR3 is CATRDSLNTEAFF. CDR3 in DNA: TGTGCCACCAGGGACAGCTTGAACACTGAAGCTTTCTTT.

The rearrangement uses TRBV7-2 and TRBJ2-2; TRBD1 aligns across 7 bases. The CDR3 extends over 15 amino acids. Germline values: CDR1 SGHTA, CDR2 FQGNSA. Trimming removed 5 bases from V and 2 bases from J; junction bases left unmatched: 5. The CDR3 sequence: CASSQDRLNTGELFF. The DNA for the CDR3 is TGTGCCAGCAGCCAGGACAGGCTCAACACCGGGGAGCTGTTTTTT.

The chain links TRBV5-6 to TRBJ2-5; possible D gene TRBD2, 5 bases. Trimming removed 3 bases at V and 0 bases at J, with 9 bases between. CDR3 length: 14 residues. Germline-derived CDR1 and CDR2 are SGHDT and YYEEEE. CDR3 DNA sequence: TGTGCCAGCAGCTCACCGGGGTACCAAGAGACCCAGTACTTC. This sequence encodes CASSSPGYQETQYF.

The chain joins TRBV7-2 to TRBJ2-6, with 10 bases lining up with TRBD1. The V gene end was trimmed by 5 bases and the J gene end by 0 bases; junction bases not matched to a gene: 7. The CDR3 extends over 18 amino acids. CDR1 SGHTA and CDR2 FQGNSA come from the germline V gene. CDR3 DNA: TGTGCCAGCAGCCCTCGGGACAGGGGTTCCTCTGGGGCCAACGTCCTGACTTTC. It translates to CASSPRDRGSSGANVLTF.

In DNA, the CDR3 is TGTGCCAGCAGCTCACAGGGGGCAATATACAATGAGCAGTTCTTC. Translated: CASSSQGAIYNEQFF. This chain uses TRBV7-9 with TRBJ2-1; 9 nucleotides match TRBD1. In germline, CDR1 is SEHNR, CDR2 FQNEAQ (reference sequence). V lost 4 bases to trimming and J lost 4 bases; unmatched junction nucleotides: 5. The CDR3 covers 15 residues.

This clone was found once. The chain carries TRBV19 and TRBJ2-1; TRBD1 is a possible D gene (6 bases). This CDR3 contains 16 residues. Deletions cut 0 bases from V and 10 bases from J, with 19 bases between. Germline V lookup: CDR1 LNHDA, CDR2 SQIVND (reference sequence). The CDR3 DNA is TGTGCCAGTAGTATAGATCGTTTCGCAGCGAGGGGGGAGCAGTTCTTC. Its translation: CASSIDRFAARGEQFF.

The CDR3 loop is CSVGLAGGTDTQYF. The CDR3 DNA follows: TGCAGCGTTGGCCTCGCCGGGGGGACAGATACGCAGTATTTT. The rearrangement uses TRBV29-1 and TRBJ2-3; 7 positions agree with TRBD2. The germline gives CDR1 SQVTM, CDR2 ANQGSEA. J gave up 3 bases and V 4 bases, and 7 bases lay outside the gene matches. The CDR3 length is 14 residues.

The chain is built from TRBV27 and TRBJ2-5; TRBD1 might be the D (5 bases). Trimming removed 5 bases from V and 2 bases from J, with 15 bases in between. The CDR3 covers 15 residues. Germline V gene sequence: CDR1 MNHEY, CDR2 SMNVEV (reference sequence). DNA of the CDR3: TGTGCCAGCAGTCCCCGTACAGGCACTCAAGAGACCCAGTACTTC. Translating it yields CASSPRTGTQETQYF.

V is TRBV6-6 and J is TRBJ1-2, with TRBD1 matching 12 bases. There are 15 residues in the CDR3. Germline CDR1 and CDR2: MNHNY and SVGAGI (reference sequence). Losses at the gene ends were 6 bases for V and 5 bases for J; bases not matched to a gene: 7. The CDR3 region is CASSRRDRGLYGYTF. The CDR3 DNA sequence: TGTGCCAGCAGCCGCAGGGACAGGGGGCTGTATGGCTACACCTTC.

The gene calls are TRBV15 and TRBJ1-1; 8 bases fit TRBD1. The CDR3 has 17 amino acids. V gave up 6 bases and J gave up 6 bases; unmatched junction bases: 18. Germline loops: CDR1 LNHNV, CDR2 YYDKDF (reference sequence). This CDR3 reads CATRDGGQVIWDAEAFF. The CDR3 DNA reads as TGTGCCACCAGAGACGGGGGACAGGTAATATGGGACGCTGAAGCTTTCTTT.